The source of this T cell receptor (beta chain) is a study of CD8 T cells in ankylosing spondylitis. Points from the study as a whole: In ankylosing spondylitis blood, a motif of roughly 8 highly homologous TCR beta variants appeared characteristic.

Of note for this clonotype: Its antigen is not identified.

TCRdb re-derived calls from the 5' RACE reads in MiXCR, one entry per CDR3 protein. The table records about 340,000 distinct CDR3 sequences, 8% of them present only once. Deletions cut 0 bases from V and 1 base from J, with 11 bases between. Germline-derived CDR1 and CDR2 are MNHEY and SVGAGI. The CDR3 extends over 16 amino acids. The clonotype was recovered from a male donor with ankylosing spondylitis. The source material was blood, either unsorted or a sorted T cell fraction (not recorded which). The genes are TRBV6-5 and TRBJ2-3, with D possibly matching TRBD2 (6 bases). Here the CDR3 DNA reads TGTGCCAGCAGTTACTCGAGCGGAGGGGGCACAGATACGCAGTATTTT. Translation: CASSYSSGGGTDTQYF.